A selection of T cell receptor beta chains follows, all from one sample in a study of T cell responses to AZD1222 COVID-19 vaccine. Method: immunoSEQ multiplex PCR; TCRdb's copy keeps in-frame clones and lacks some. The repertoire includes about 84,000 clones, 70% to 90% of them detected once, and roughly 1.6% sits in the top ten. Here the sequenced sample was peripheral blood, taken on day 0 of AZD1222 vaccination. The receptors stem from an adult in good health. Both conserved end residues are trimmed from each CDR3. The order of the fields is V gene, J gene, CDR3 protein.

>TRBV18|TRBJ1-4
ASSLMTGDNEKLF
>TRBV18|TRBJ1-5
ASSPGQDSNQPQH
>TRBV2|TRBJ1-4
ASSGGREKLF
>TRBV21-1|TRBJ2-7
ASSTLASLAGVTYEQY
>TRBV30|TRBJ1-4
AWRGVGGLNEKLF
>TRBV14|TRBJ2-5
ASSQVNGGILSQY
>TRBV3-1/TRBV3-2|TRBJ1-1
ASSHRQGRNEAF
>TRBV21-1|TRBJ1-5
ASSKDEGRAVGQPQH
>TRBV2|TRBJ1-1
ASSESEGGSEAF
>TRBV4-3|TRBJ1-2
ASSQEQRNYGYT
>TRBV4-3|TRBJ1-5
ASSQSPGLKPQH
>TRBV5-8|TRBJ1-1
ASSSSWDTEAF
>TRBV11-3|TRBJ1-2
ASSSLPTGGYT
>TRBV20-1|TRBJ2-7
SASRGLAGGDGEQY
>TRBV30|TRBJ1-1
AWSHRGTEAF
>TRBV12-5|TRBJ1-1
ASGRGTAGTEAF
>TRBV6-5|TRBJ1-2
ASSPGTEYGYT
>TRBV4-2|TRBJ1-5
ASSQGRDSNQPQH
>TRBV7-9|TRBJ2-7
ASSSPAGKVYEQY
>TRBV6-2/TRBV6-3|TRBJ1-5
ASSPSGRVGQPQH
>TRBV7-2|TRBJ1-4
ASSLGGHNNEKLF
>TRBV27|TRBJ1-2
ASSFDIGQNYGYT
>TRBV19|TRBJ2-6
ASSPQASGANVLT
>TRBV27|TRBJ1-5
ASRGTMAQPQH
>TRBV4-1|TRBJ1-1
ASSQGGVTEAF
>TRBV27|TRBJ2-1
ASSLYRTHNEQF
>TRBV15|TRBJ2-1
ATSREVRGGNEQF
>TRBV7-8|TRBJ2-7
ASSLEGSYYEQY
>TRBV5-1|TRBJ1-4
ASSLGTVEKLF
>TRBV4-2|TRBJ1-2
ASSQDRQGASGYT
>TRBV6-5|TRBJ1-5
ASSLGQINQPQH
>TRBV30|TRBJ2-1
AWSPMTAALGDEQF
>TRBV7-9|TRBJ1-1
ASSLGEVAGNTEAF
>TRBV11-1|TRBJ2-2
ASSLASGVNTGELF
>TRBV19|TRBJ2-1
ASSISNNEQF
>TRBV5-1|TRBJ1-1
ASSLLTGGTTEAF
>TRBV14|TRBJ2-1
ASKGLADPQGASEQF
>TRBV19|TRBJ2-1
ASSRTSGLSYNEQF
>TRBV4-1|TRBJ2-2
ASSQAPAGPTGELF
>TRBV3-1/TRBV3-2|TRBJ2-1
ASSQEGGLAGGLLVNNEQF
>TRBV6-5|TRBJ2-1
ASSPSGRAGNEQF
>TRBV11-2|TRBJ2-7
ASSRLRSSYEQY
>TRBV18|TRBJ1-2
ASSPLDGAYYGYT
>TRBV7-2|TRBJ1-2
ASSLSDRGRVDGYT
>TRBV14|TRBJ1-4
ASSQGTAGGEEKLF
>TRBV9|TRBJ1-6
ASSVVPRTSPLH
>TRBV18|TRBJ2-7
ASSAGQVAYEQY
>TRBV30|TRBJ2-7
AWNLDNRSREQY
>TRBV4-3|TRBJ2-3
ASSQEPSGNTQY
>TRBV7-8|TRBJ2-2
ASSPRPTGELF
>TRBV2|TRBJ1-1
ASSLDSAGTEAF
>TRBV18|TRBJ2-1
ASSPGRGSYNEQF
>TRBV5-6|TRBJ1-6
ASSFAGNPYSPLH
>TRBV19|TRBJ1-5
ASSIEGGSGNQPQH
>TRBV11-3|TRBJ2-3
ASSFGQTDTQY
>TRBV7-8|TRBJ1-1
ASSLGDRRNTEAF
>TRBV6-2/TRBV6-3|TRBJ1-1
ASSYVRLNTEAF
>TRBV3-1/TRBV3-2|TRBJ2-7
ASSYLPGTSGRPYYEQY
>TRBV19|TRBJ1-6
AACMGTANSPLH
>TRBV5-1|TRBJ1-3
ASSLYVGQIFSGNTIY